This TCR beta chain was retrieved from a study of T cells after yellow fever vaccination. Overall study context: With SMART-Seq v4 Ultra Low Input, the fractions containing low cell numbers were prepared. Study-wide results and limits: Post-booster samples contained most primary-vaccination clones (nearly 98% CD4, less than 90% CD8). Contamination by abundant bulk-population clonotypes could be present in FACS-sorted repertoires.

The TCR cDNA carried a universal primer site and UMIs from 5'RACE template switching. TCRdb reprocessed the 5' RACE reads via MiXCR and lists one record per CDR3 protein. The sample lists approximately 550,000 distinct CDR3 sequences; roughly 14% were seen once. As regards this clonotype: What it recognizes is unknown.

The CDR3 runs to 13 residues. In germline, CDR1 is MRHNA, CDR2 SNTAGT. V was clipped by 3 bases and J by 1 base, with 7 bases between them. The V gene is TRBV6-4, the J gene TRBJ2-7, with unresolved D. The material was PBMCs, obtained on the day of the yellow fever booster vaccination. The sequence was obtained from a man aged 25-45 years who received the YFV17D yellow fever vaccine. CDR3 nucleotides: TGTGCCAGCAGTGAACGCCCATCCTACGAGCAGTACTTC. Translating it yields CASSERPSYEQYF.